This entry features one T cell receptor (beta chain) sequence. The target antigen is unknown. This entry belongs to a study of T-cell reconstitution after alpha-beta-depleted transplantation in children. Study-level points and caveats: Recipient T cells and thymic progenitors that survived gave rise to the high TCRbeta diversity observed at day 60 in some patients. T cells produced anew were the main source of T-cell counts and diversity one year after transplant. Alpha-beta T cells about two months after transplant reportedly derived from several hundred expanded graft clones.

The CDR3 is made up of 14 amino acids. V lost 3 bases and J lost 9, with 17 bases in between. Unique molecular identifiers were built into the TCRbeta library. TCRdb called the PCR reads again in MiXCR, with one record for every CDR3 protein. The table records over 200,000 distinct CDR3 sequences, approximately 17% of them present only once. The origin of this receptor is a male patient under 10 years old who had a stem cell transplant for acute lymphoblastic leukemia, so the T cells may come from the graft donor. V and J are TRBV12-3 or TRBV12-4 and TRBJ1-1, with a tentative D call TRBD1 (5 bases). The starting material was PBMCs, mostly from graft donor cells, obtained 360 days after TCRalphabeta/CD19-depleted stem cell transplant. As DNA, the CDR3 is TGTGCCAGCAGTTTTTCCGGGAAGGGGCCGCAAGCTTTCTTT. Encoded protein: CASSFSGKGPQAFF.